A selection of T cell receptor beta chains follows, all from one sample in a study of CD8 T cells in ankylosing spondylitis. Each CDR3 protein is one row after TCRdb ran MiXCR on the 5' RACE reads. Among 150,000 to 200,000 distinct CDR3 sequences listed, approximately 9% were seen once. Sequenced material: blood, either unsorted or a sorted T cell fraction (not recorded which). These receptors were taken from a female donor with ankylosing spondylitis or in good health (not recorded which). CDR3s leave out the opening cysteine and the closing phenylalanine or tryptophan.

CDR3aa: ASSLDPGGEETQY
v_gene: TRBV7-8
j_gene: TRBJ2-5

CDR3aa: ASSALRGETENQETQY
v_gene: TRBV11-1
j_gene: TRBJ2-5

CDR3aa: ASRTGVGAQY
v_gene: TRBV6-5
j_gene: TRBJ2-5

CDR3aa: ASSLDAGTGELF
v_gene: TRBV7-9
j_gene: TRBJ2-2

CDR3aa: SVEGQASTDTQY
v_gene: TRBV29-1
j_gene: TRBJ2-3

CDR3aa: SARGPGTDTQY
v_gene: TRBV20-1
j_gene: TRBJ2-3

CDR3aa: ASSLTGKTNEKLF
v_gene: TRBV7-6
j_gene: TRBJ1-4

CDR3aa: ASSFVGELF
v_gene: TRBV28
j_gene: TRBJ2-2

CDR3aa: SARIEPGWGTDTQY
v_gene: TRBV20-1
j_gene: TRBJ2-3

CDR3aa: AWTPGTGPWLELF
v_gene: TRBV30
j_gene: TRBJ1-4

CDR3aa: SARDTGQTYGYT
v_gene: TRBV20-1
j_gene: TRBJ1-2

CDR3aa: ASSLELIYEQY
v_gene: TRBV7-8
j_gene: TRBJ2-7

CDR3aa: ASSPTPLRLAGEQF
v_gene: TRBV6-2/TRBV6-3
j_gene: TRBJ2-1

CDR3aa: ASSTDRGRLETQY
v_gene: TRBV28
j_gene: TRBJ2-5

CDR3aa: ASSSPPTDTQY
v_gene: TRBV12-3/TRBV12-4
j_gene: TRBJ2-3

CDR3aa: AGSSGGHNEQF
v_gene: TRBV7-9
j_gene: TRBJ2-1

CDR3aa: ASSPGTGDTEAF
v_gene: TRBV7-2
j_gene: TRBJ1-1

CDR3aa: ASSPGTGVYYGYT
v_gene: TRBV4-3
j_gene: TRBJ1-2

CDR3aa: ASRFSSAGYNEQF
v_gene: TRBV19
j_gene: TRBJ2-1

CDR3aa: ASSWGANLYGYT
v_gene: TRBV27
j_gene: TRBJ1-2

CDR3aa: SVLWDLNNEQF
v_gene: TRBV20-1
j_gene: TRBJ2-1

CDR3aa: SAREGGSYEQY
v_gene: TRBV20-1
j_gene: TRBJ2-7